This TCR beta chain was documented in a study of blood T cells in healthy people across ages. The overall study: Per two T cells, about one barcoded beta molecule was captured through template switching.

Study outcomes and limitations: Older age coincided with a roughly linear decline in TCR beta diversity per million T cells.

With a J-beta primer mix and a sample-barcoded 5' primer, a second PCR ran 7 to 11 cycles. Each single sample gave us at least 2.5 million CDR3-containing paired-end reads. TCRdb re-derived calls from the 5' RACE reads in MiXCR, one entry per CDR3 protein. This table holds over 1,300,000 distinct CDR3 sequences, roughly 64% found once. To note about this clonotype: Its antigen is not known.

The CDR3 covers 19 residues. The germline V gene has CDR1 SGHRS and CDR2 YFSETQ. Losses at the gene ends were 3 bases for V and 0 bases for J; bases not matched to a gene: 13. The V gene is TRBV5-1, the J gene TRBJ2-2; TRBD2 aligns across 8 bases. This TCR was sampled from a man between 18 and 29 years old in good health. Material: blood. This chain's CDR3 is CASSSKGTSGTANTGELFF. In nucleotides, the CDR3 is TGCGCCAGCAGCTCCAAGGGAACTAGCGGAACCGCGAACACCGGGGAGCTGTTTTTT.